Detailed here is one TCR beta chain. Its target antigen remains unknown. No quality values exist for individual bases; no much larger clone is one base distant. The immunoSEQ Assay, a bias-controlled multiplex PCR, was used to amplify TCRbeta CDR3 regions from genomic DNA. Under the source paper's analysis protocol: Within the assay, amplification of reference gene primers was used to estimate how many nucleated cells each sample contained. Sequence reads were collapsed and filtered to measure the absolute abundance of every unique TCRbeta CDR3 rearrangement. For each sample, productive Simpson clonality was calculated as the square root of Simpson's diversity index over productive rearrangements. TCRdb holds this immuneACCESS table with in-frame rearrangements only. Some clones are missing; in checked studies, unresolved V genes explain under half, and the rest has no known cause. The V and J calls and clone size come from that table; D and trimming were worked out from the DNA. This sample is represented by 150,000 to 200,000 clones; over 75% of them were singletons. About 26% of the sample is held by the ten biggest clonotypes.

Each collaborating institution followed its own protocols to collect whole blood in K2EDTA tubes. Collaborator samples were shipped for TCRbeta analysis as frozen whole blood, isolated PBMCs, or DNA extracted from either sample type. The germline V gene supplies CDR1 SGHRS and CDR2 YFSETQ. V is pruned by 0 bases and J by 10 bases, leaving 4 bases of the junction without a gene match. The CDR3 holds 15 amino acids from the cysteine to the phenylalanine. Of the read, only the CDR3 DNA is kept; its 45 bases are in frame from base 1. The sample comes from a study of blood T cell repertoires in COVID-19 (dated by TCRdb to 2018 to 2020). Regarding the study in general: The collaborator samples originated in the United States, Italy and Spain and spanned the acute and convalescent phases of COVID-19. The dataset comprised deeply sampled blood TCRbeta repertoires from subjects exposed to, actively infected with, or recovered from COVID-19. A de-identified subject ID, COVID-19 status, age in years and sex were almost always included in the sample metadata. The material from the prospective study consisted of cDNA or gDNA derived from T cells, B-cell-depleted T cells, or PBMCs. The repertoires were made available in a free public database intended to serve as a resource for research on the immune response to SARS-CoV-2. Samples came from the ongoing ImmuneRACE study (first 160 participants) plus 1,254 subjects from 6 global collaborators. HLA class I and class II types, where available, came from metadata supplied by the sample provider rather than from assay-based typing.

The study at large found these results: The quantity of clinical and demographic metadata differed by source and by participant and was supplied without curation.

This receptor was taken from a woman between 70 and 85 years old with acute or convalescent COVID-19. The sequence joins TRBV5-1 to TRBJ2-1; 13 junctional bases match TRBD2. The sample consisted of peripheral blood. The nucleotide sequence is given as TGCGCCAGCAGCTTGGAACTAGCGGGAGGGGGGGAGCAGTTCTTC. This yields the protein CASSLELAGGGEQFF.